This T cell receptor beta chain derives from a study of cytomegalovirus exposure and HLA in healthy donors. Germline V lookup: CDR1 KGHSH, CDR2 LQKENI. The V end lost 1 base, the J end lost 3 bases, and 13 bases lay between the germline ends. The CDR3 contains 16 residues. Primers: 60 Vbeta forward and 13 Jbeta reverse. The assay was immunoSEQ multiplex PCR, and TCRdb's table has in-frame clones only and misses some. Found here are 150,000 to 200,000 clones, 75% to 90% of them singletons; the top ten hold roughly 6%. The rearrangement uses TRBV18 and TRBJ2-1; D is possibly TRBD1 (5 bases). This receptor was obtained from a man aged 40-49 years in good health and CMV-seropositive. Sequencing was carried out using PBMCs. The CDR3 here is CASSPRQGAVYNEQFF. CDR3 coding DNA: TGTGCCAGCTCACCACGGCAAGGGGCAGTCTACAATGAGCAGTTCTTC.